Shown below are 29 T cell receptor beta chains from a single sample sequenced in a study of T cell responses to AZD1222 COVID-19 vaccine (dated by TCRdb to the early 2020s). Library construction relied on the immunoSEQ multiplex PCR assay. What TCRdb holds here is the immuneACCESS table cut down to in-frame rearrangements. Part of the clones is not present; checked against another copy, under half of the missing clones reflect an unresolved V gene, and the others are unexplained. This sample gives 40,000 to 55,000 clones in total; around 85% of them show up just once. 6.5% to 8.5% of the sample rests with the top ten. This specimen's time point label, per the study, means: about 28 days (+/-7) after the second vaccine dose. The sequenced sample was peripheral blood, obtained 28 days after the second AZD1222 dose. The receptors originated from an adult who received the AZD1222 COVID-19 vaccine.

The sample holds a few counts of this clone. The chain combines TRBV7-2 with TRBJ1-2; no reliable D call. The CDR3 has 15 residues. Germline lookup yields CDR1 SGHTA and CDR2 FQGNSA. V was shortened by 5 bases and J by 0 bases, with 13 bases between the two germline ends. The CDR3 sequence: CASSIGRATNYGYTF. The CDR3 DNA reads as TGTGCCAGCAGCATTGGACGTGCCACTAACTATGGCTACACCTTC.

The chain links TRBV9 to TRBJ1-5; no clear D gene. The CDR3 is 15 residues long. Germline V CDR1 and CDR2: SGDLS, YYNGEE. The V and J ends lost 0 bases and 0 bases respectively, with 7 bases between them. The CDR3 region is CASSVGQHSNQPQHF. The CDR3 region has the DNA TGTGCCAGCAGCGTAGGCCAACATAGCAATCAGCCCCAGCATTTT.

V and J are TRBV5-4 and TRBJ2-7; 8 positions agree with TRBD2. V shed 2 bases and J 5 bases; nucleotides not matched to a gene: 6. Germline V gives CDR1 SGHNT, CDR2 YYREEE (reference sequence). The CDR3 is made up of 14 amino acids. CDR3 sequence: CASSFAGGSHEQYF. CDR3 DNA sequence: TGTGCCAGCAGCTTCGCGGGAGGTAGTCACGAGCAGTACTTC. The whole variable domain, remainder taken from reference TRBV5-4 and TRBJ2-7, is ETGVTQSPTHLIKTRGQQVTLRCSSQSGHNTVSWYQQALGQGPQFIFQYYREEENGRGNFPPRFSGLQFPNYSSELNVNALELDDSALYLCASSFAGGSHEQYFGPGTRLTVT.

This rearrangement joins TRBV28 to TRBJ1-1; D is unclear. Germline assignment: CDR1 MDHEN and CDR2 SYDVKM. Trimming took off 3 bases at V and 4 bases at J, with 9 bases between the two ends. This CDR3 is 13 amino acids long. DNA of the CDR3: TGTGCCAGCAGTTTCCCTGGCGTCACTGAAGCTTTCTTT. This codes for CASSFPGVTEAFF.

The sample holds one count of this clone. The V call is TRBV27, the J call TRBJ1-5; D remains unclear. Germline V lookup: CDR1 MNHEY, CDR2 SMNVEV (reference sequence). The CDR3 runs 13 residues. Trimming stripped 4 bases from V and 6 bases from J, with 10 bases between. CDR3 sequence (DNA): TGTGCCAGCAGTTGGTTGATGGGTCAGCCCCAGCATTTT. Residues: CASSWLMGQPQHF.

The rearrangement uses TRBV2 and TRBJ2-1, with D possibly being TRBD1 (6 bases). V lost 6 bases, J lost 4 bases, and 10 bases lay in between. The CDR3 totals 13 residues. Germline CDR1 reads SNHLY; CDR2 reads FYNNEI. The DNA for the CDR3 is TGTGCCAGCAGGAAGGACAGTTACAATGAGCAGTTCTTC. Translating it yields CASRKDSYNEQFF.

This clone was seen more than once but under ten times. The chain couples TRBV29-1 to TRBJ2-1; 8 bases match TRBD2. This CDR3 is 14 amino acids long. CDR1 is SQVTM and CDR2 is ANQGSEA in the germline V gene. V gave up 7 bases and J gave up 4 bases; unmatched junction bases: 9. The CDR3 sequence: CSGWTSLLYNEQFF. The CDR3 DNA is TGCAGCGGATGGACTAGCCTACTTTACAATGAGCAGTTCTTC.

The V and J genes are TRBV6-2 or TRBV6-3 and TRBJ2-3; 9 bases align to TRBD2. With 4 bases clipped from V and 3 bases from J, the junction kept 2 bases outside the gene matches. CDR3 size: 14 residues. From germline, CDR1 is MNHEY and CDR2 SVGEGT. In nucleotides, the CDR3 is TGTGCCAGCAGTTTAGCGGGAGTTACAGATACGCAGTATTTT. It encodes CASSLAGVTDTQYF.

This clone has a handful of counts. The V gene is TRBV24-1, the J gene TRBJ2-7; either TRBD1 or TRBD2 may fit D (6 bases each). The CDR3 totals 13 residues. Germline loops: CDR1 KGHDR, CDR2 SFDVKD. The V and J ends lost 10 bases and 4 bases respectively, with 16 bases between them. The CDR3 DNA reads TGTGCCACACAGGACGGGGGCAGGTACGAGCAGTACTTC. Translation gives CATQDGGRYEQYF.

This clone was detected once. The rearrangement joins TRBV25-1 to TRBJ1-4, with 7 bases matching TRBD1. This CDR3 is 14 amino acids long. Germline CDR1 is MGHDK and CDR2 is SYGVNS. Unmatched junction bases numbered 4, after V lost 6 bases and J lost 3 bases. CDR3 DNA sequence: TGTGCCAGCAGCAACGACAGGGCTAATGAAAAACTGTTTTTT. Amino acid sequence: CASSNDRANEKLFF.

The V and J genes are TRBV5-5 and TRBJ2-5; no definite D call. The CDR3 runs 12 residues. The V gene's germline CDR1 is SGHKS and CDR2 YYEKEE (reference sequence). V was shortened by 3 bases and J by 2 bases, with 5 bases between the two germline ends. For the CDR3, the DNA is TGTGCCAGCAGCTGGGGTCAAGAGACCCAGTACTTC. Amino acid sequence: CASSWGQETQYF. The full variable domain, its missing parts supplied by reference TRBV5-5 and TRBJ2-5, is DAGVTQSPTHLIKTRGQQVTLRCSPISGHKSVSWYQQVLGQGPQFIFQYYEKEERGRGNFPDRFSARQFPNYSSELNVNALLLGDSALYLCASSWGQETQYFGPGTRLLVL.

The rearrangement uses TRBV7-8 and TRBJ2-2; TRBD2 might be the D (6 bases). Between the trimmed V and J ends, which lost 0 bases and 3 bases, there was a span of 11 bases. The CDR3 has 16 amino acids. Germline loops: CDR1 SGHVS, CDR2 FQNEAQ. The CDR3 loop reads CASSLAPAGYTGELFF. The CDR3 nucleotides are TGTGCCAGCAGCTTAGCGCCCGCGGGATACACCGGGGAGCTGTTTTTT. The variable domain in full, with the rest retrieved from reference TRBV7-8 and TRBJ2-2, is GAGVSQSPRYKVAKRGQDVALRCDPISGHVSLFWYQQALGQGPEFLTYFQNEAQLDKSGLPSDRFFAERPEGSVSTLKIQRTQQEDSAVYLCASSLAPAGYTGELFFGEGSRLTVL.

This clone is a singleton in its sample. The chain links TRBV12-5 to TRBJ2-6; D uncertain. CDR3 length equals 13 residues. From germline, CDR1 is LGHNT and CDR2 FRNRAP. Trimming removed 1 base at V and 12 bases at J, with 10 bases between. The CDR3 bases are TGTGCTAGTGGTTTGGACCAGAGAGGCGTCCTGACTTTC. It specifies CASGLDQRGVLTF.

This clone was detected only once. The genes are TRBV7-2 and TRBJ2-1, with unresolved D. CDR3 size: 11 residues. CDR1 is SGHTA and CDR2 is FQGNSA in the germline V gene. Trimming left V 5 bases short and J 8 bases short, with 7 bases between. CDR3 residues: CASSPSDEQFF. The CDR3 nucleotides are TGTGCCAGCAGCCCGTCGGATGAGCAGTTCTTC.

The chain is built from TRBV28 and TRBJ1-5, with D unresolved. V lost 6 bases and J 9 bases, leaving 15 bases between the germline ends. This CDR3 region has 13 residues. Germline V gene lookup returns CDR1 MDHEN and CDR2 SYDVKM. CDR3 nucleotide sequence: TGTGCCAGCAGGTCAGAGGGCCCCTCGCCCCAGCATTTT. Protein: CASRSEGPSPQHF.

This clone is a singleton in its sample. V usage is TRBV15 and J usage is TRBJ2-5, with D possibly being TRBD1 (5 bases). The CDR3 runs 15 residues. In germline, CDR1 is LNHNV, CDR2 YYDKDF (reference sequence). Deletions cut 0 bases from V and 4 bases from J, with 12 bases between. CDR3 in DNA: TGTGCCACCAGCAGAGATCGCGCAGGGCGAGAGACCCAGTACTTC. It codes for CATSRDRAGRETQYF.

This clone appeared a single time. The chain recombines TRBV11-3 with TRBJ2-3; no firm D call. The germline V gene encodes CDR1 SGHNT and CDR2 YENEEA. The CDR3 length is 15 residues. V was cut by 0 bases and J by 2 bases, with 9 bases left in between. CDR3 in DNA: TGTGCCAGCAGCTTAGATGGCAGACACACAGATACGCAGTATTTT. The encoded protein is CASSLDGRHTDTQYF. The full variable domain, rest sourced from reference TRBV11-3 and TRBJ2-3, is EAGVVQSPRYKIIEKKQPVAFWCNPISGHNTLYWYLQNLGQGPELLIRYENEEAVDDSQLPKDRFSAERLKGVDSTLKIQPAELGDSAVYLCASSLDGRHTDTQYFGPGTRLTVL.

Remarks on this clone: The sample contains more than one DNA sequence encoding this CDR3. The chain employs TRBV18 and TRBJ2-7; no clear D. Germline V gene lookup returns CDR1 KGHSH and CDR2 LQKENI. The CDR3 sequence is 13 residues long. V was shortened by 3 bases and J by 1 base, with 7 bases between the two germline ends. The CDR3 loop reads CASSPAASYEQYF. CDR3 nucleotides: TGTGCCAGCTCACCCGCAGCTTCCTACGAGCAGTACTTC.

The chain combines TRBV30 with TRBJ2-2; D is undetermined. The CDR3 length is 12 residues. Germline lookup yields CDR1 GTSNPN and CDR2 SVGIG (reference sequence). V was clipped by 0 bases and J by 7 bases, with 6 bases between them. CDR3 DNA sequence: TGTGCCTGGAGTGTATCTGTCGGGGAGCTGTTTTTT. Translated: CAWSVSVGELFF.

V usage is TRBV11-3 and J usage is TRBJ1-6; TRBD1 might be the D (5 bases). Per the germline V gene, CDR1 is SGHNT and CDR2 is YENEEA. V lost 7 bases, J lost 8 bases, and 15 bases lay in between. The CDR3 length is 14 residues. For the CDR3, the DNA is TGTGCCAGCAAATCGCAGGGTGCGGATTCACCCCTCCACTTT. This gives the protein CASKSQGADSPLHF.

The chain employs TRBV11-3 and TRBJ2-1, with 7 nucleotides matching TRBD2. CDR1 is SGHNT and CDR2 is YENEEA in the germline V gene. This CDR3 contains 13 residues. The ends lost 5 bases at V and 6 bases at J; junction bases unmatched: 4. The CDR3 region is CASSRGGGNEQFF. The DNA for the CDR3 is TGTGCCAGCAGCCGTGGGGGGGGCAATGAGCAGTTCTTC.

V and J are TRBV7-8 and TRBJ2-3, with D perhaps matching TRBD1 (6 bases). Trimming stripped 4 bases from V and 1 base from J, with 12 bases between. CDR3 size: 15 residues. Germline V CDR1 and CDR2: SGHVS, FQNEAQ. The CDR3 loop is CASSSTGLRTDTQYF. CDR3 in DNA: TGTGCCAGCAGCTCCACAGGGTTGCGCACAGATACGCAGTATTTT.

The chain has TRBV2 and TRBJ2-5; D unresolved. There are 12 residues in the CDR3. Germline CDR1 is SNHLY and CDR2 is FYNNEI. Trimming left V 6 bases short and J 0 bases short, with 5 bases between. The CDR3 DNA reads TGTGCCAGCAGAGCCAACCAAGAGACCCAGTACTTC. This sequence encodes CASRANQETQYF.

This sequence joins TRBV2 and TRBJ2-2; D is possibly TRBD1 or TRBD2 (6 bases each). CDR3 size: 14 residues. The germline gives CDR1 SNHLY, CDR2 FYNNEI. V shed 4 bases and J shed 6 bases, with 12 bases lying between them. The CDR3 coding sequence is TGTGCCAGCAGTGGATTGGGGGGCTCCGGGGAGCTGTTTTTT. This gives the protein CASSGLGGSGELFF.

For the CDR3, the DNA is TGTGCCAGCAGATACGGGGCAGATAGCACAGATACGCAGTATTTT. Translated, it gives CASRYGADSTDTQYF. This chain links TRBV6-5 with TRBJ2-3; either TRBD1 or TRBD2 may supply D (5 bases each). The CDR3 length is 15 residues. Per germline, CDR1 MNHEY and CDR2 SVGAGI. V lost 6 bases and J 0 bases, leaving 13 bases between the germline ends.

The V call is TRBV7-3, the J call TRBJ2-3; 11 positions match TRBD2. CDR1 SGHTA and CDR2 FQGTGA come from the germline V gene. The CDR3 is 17 residues long. V lost 2 bases, J lost 5 bases, and 9 bases stayed unmatched. CDR3 sequence reads: CASSLSPGTSGLDTQYF. CDR3 bases: TGTGCCAGCAGCTTATCCCCCGGGACTAGCGGATTAGATACGCAGTATTTT.

V gene TRBV6-6 combines with J gene TRBJ1-2, with TRBD1 as a possible D gene (5 bases). The germline V and J ends were trimmed by 2 bases and 8 bases, with 18 bases remaining between them. Germline V CDR1 and CDR2: MNHNY, SVGAGI (reference sequence). The CDR3 spans 15 residues. The CDR3 DNA reads as TGTGCCAGCAGTTACGGGGGGATAGTTATTACGGGCTACACCTTC. Translation: CASSYGGIVITGYTF.

The V call is TRBV29-1, the J call TRBJ2-7; D gene unclear. The germline V gene encodes CDR1 SQVTM and CDR2 ANQGSEA. The CDR3 loop spans 11 amino acids. V shed 3 bases and J shed 1 base, with 4 bases lying between them. The CDR3 nucleotides are TGCAGCGTTGATGAGTCCTACGAGCAGTACTTC. Translating gives CSVDESYEQYF.

This sequence joins TRBV6-2 or TRBV6-3 and TRBJ2-7; D perhaps matches TRBD1 (5 bases). The CDR3 extends over 14 amino acids. Germline V gene lookup returns CDR1 MNHEY and CDR2 SVGEGT. Trimming took 2 bases from V and 0 from J, leaving 8 bases between them. The CDR3 DNA reads as TGTGCCAGCAGTTACGTAGGGGCCTCCTACGAGCAGTACTTC. Its protein is CASSYVGASYEQYF.